This TCR beta chain came from a study of CD8+CD57+ T cells in acquired aplastic anemia. The wider study: Each DNA sample taken from sorted CD4+ and CD8+ cells came to about 3 ug on average.

Points from the study as a whole: Patient and control CD8+ Simpson's diversity was not significantly different.

Investigators profiled TCR beta VDJ and CDR3 from genomic DNA template. Each CDR3 protein gets one entry after TCRdb re-called the reads with MiXCR. There are more than 150,000 distinct CDR3 sequences in the sample; roughly half occur only once, and approximately 9.7% lies in the top ten. CD8+CD57+ cell expansion had been shown by flow cytometry in patients chosen for sequencing. Severe acquired aplastic anemia was present in all patients. This clonotype was seen repeatedly, ten times or more. The antigen is unknown. Sequencing was performed on sorted CD4+, CD8+, or CD8+CD57+ T cells (not recorded which) from PBMCs. The TCR comes from a human donor with aplastic anemia.

This chain's CDR3 is CASRARTGGSSYEQYF. CDR3 sequence (DNA): TGTGCCAGCAGGGCTAGGACAGGGGGAAGTTCCTACGAGCAGTACTTC. The V and J genes are TRBV6-1 and TRBJ2-7; TRBD1 agrees at 10 bases. V lost 6 bases to trimming and J lost 1 base; unmatched junction nucleotides: 9. This CDR3 is 16 amino acids long. Germline values: CDR1 MNHNS, CDR2 SASEGT.